Included here is one T cell receptor (beta chain) sequence, with context. Antigen: not known. Sequenced by immunoSEQ multiplex PCR; TCRdb stores in-frame clones only, minus some. The sample carries about 66,000 clones, around 83% recorded once. In chemo-refractory metastatic non-small-cell lung cancer, patients got ipilimumab CTLA-4 blockade together with focal radiation. The source of the sample is a study of radiotherapy plus CTLA-4 blockade in lung cancer. Whole-study findings and limits: Early clonal dynamics of blood T cells, together with interferon-beta, were reported as the best response predictor. Subsequent to radiotherapy plus ipilimumab, tumor-derived TCR clones underwent expansion in blood.

The V segment lost 5 bases and the J segment 5 bases; nucleotides outside the gene matches: 7. The CDR3 runs to 15 residues. The V gene's germline CDR1 is SGHTA and CDR2 FQGNSA. The J gene is TRBJ2-1, the V gene TRBV7-2; 9 bases are shared with TRBD1. The specimen was peripheral blood, collected from a patient treated with radiotherapy plus ipilimumab. The TCR sequence derives from a human donor with non-small cell lung cancer who had a partial response to radiotherapy plus ipilimumab. The CDR3 loop reads CASSPGQGWNNEQFF. CDR3 DNA sequence: TGTGCCAGCAGCCCGGGACAGGGTTGGAACAATGAGCAGTTCTTC.